This is a list of T cell receptor beta chains from one sample in a study of blood T cell repertoires in COVID-19. Sequenced by immunoSEQ multiplex PCR; TCRdb stores in-frame clones only, minus some. The sample has some 290,000 clones; around 90% are singletons. The source material was peripheral blood. These receptors originate from a woman aged 50 to 65 who had recovered from COVID-19. Both conserved end residues are part of each CDR3. The D gene is left open where the match is weak. Part of the rows lack a size; the others show once, few, many or a class for expanded clones.

>TRBJ1-3|.|TRBV7-9|.
TGTGCCAGCAGCAAAGCCGGGAGAAATTCTGGAAACACCATATATTTT
CASSKAGRNSGNTIYF
>TRBJ1-5|TRBD1|TRBV5-5|.
TGTGCCAGCAGCTTGGGGTTACCGGGACAGGGGTATCAGCCCCAGCATTTT
CASSLGLPGQGYQPQHF
>TRBJ2-1|TRBD2|TRBV19|once
TGTGCCAGTAGTTTCCTAGCGGGCCTCAATGAGCAGTTCTTC
CASSFLAGLNEQFF
>TRBJ2-1|.|TRBV28|once
TGTGCCAGCATCGCTCACAGCAGGGTACGAGGCAATGAGCAGTTCTTC
CASIAHSRVRGNEQFF
>TRBJ1-2|TRBD1|TRBV9|.
TGTGCCAGCAGCGTAGCCCTGACAGGGAACTATGGCTACACCTTC
CASSVALTGNYGYTF
>TRBJ2-3|TRBD1|TRBV30|.
TGTGCCTGCCAGACAGGGCTGAAGACAGATACGCAGTATTTT
CACQTGLKTDTQYF
>TRBJ1-1|.|TRBV5-4|.
TGTGCCAGCAGCTTGGACAGGATGAACACTGAAGCTTTCTTT
CASSLDRMNTEAFF
>TRBJ1-5|.|TRBV25-1|few
TGTGCCAGCAGTGATGGCAGGCAGCCCCAGCATTTT
CASSDGRQPQHF
>TRBJ1-1|.|TRBV5-7|.
TGTGCCAGCAGCACCTTCAAAGGCGGGCGGGGGGACGAGACTGAAGCTTTCTTT
CASSTFKGGRGDETEAFF
>TRBJ1-3|TRBD1|TRBV10-3|.
TGTGCCATCAGTGATCAGGGGGCTGGAAACACCATATATTTT
CAISDQGAGNTIYF
>TRBJ1-6|.|TRBV13|once
TGTGCCAGCAGCTTACCGGGGTGGGATTCACCCCTCCACTTT
CASSLPGWDSPLHF
>TRBJ2-7|TRBD1|TRBV28|.
TGTGCCAGCAGTACGACAGGGGACAATTACGAGCAGTACTTC
CASSTTGDNYEQYF
>TRBJ2-2|.|TRBV30|.
TGTGCCTGGAGTATGAGGGTGACCGGGGAGCTGTTTTTT
CAWSMRVTGELFF
>TRBJ2-4|.|TRBV29-1|.
TGCAGCGTTGGAGAACAGGAAAACATTCAGTACTTC
CSVGEQENIQYF
>TRBJ1-1|TRBD1|TRBV28|.
TGTGCCAGCAGTAAACAGGGGCTCCGAACGGGCACTGAAGCTTTCTTT
CASSKQGLRTGTEAFF
>TRBJ2-3|TRBD2|TRBV4-2|.
TGTGCCAGCAGCCAAGACCCTAGCGGGAGTGAAACTGATACGCAGTATTTT
CASSQDPSGSETDTQYF
>TRBJ1-1|.|TRBV27|many
TGTGCCAGCAGGAGAAGGGGCCTGAACACTGAAGCTTTCTTT
CASRRRGLNTEAFF
>TRBJ2-1|TRBD2|TRBV4-2|.
TGTGCCAGCAGCTTCGGGGGGTTTAGCGGGAGATCTGAGCAGTTCTTC
CASSFGGFSGRSEQFF
>TRBJ1-1|.|TRBV5-1|.
TGCGCCAGCATGCCAGATGTCATGAACACTGAAGCTTTCTTT
CASMPDVMNTEAFF
>TRBJ2-5|TRBD2|TRBV7-9|.
TGTGCCAGCAGCTCCCCGGCTAGCGGGAGCGAGACCCAGTACTTC
CASSSPASGSETQYF
>TRBJ1-1|TRBD1|TRBV4-1|.
TGCGCCAGCAGCCTGGGACAGGGGGCGGACACTGAAGCTTTCTTT
CASSLGQGADTEAFF
>TRBJ2-7|TRBD2|TRBV30|.
TGTGCCTGGAGTACTAGCGTTGCACATATCGACGAGCAGTACTTC
CAWSTSVAHIDEQYF
>TRBJ1-5|.|TRBV2|.
TGTGCCAGCAGTGAAGTTGCAGGAGGCGATCAGCCCCAGCATTTT
CASSEVAGGDQPQHF
>TRBJ2-7|TRBD1|TRBV5-1|.
TGCGCCAGCAGCTCACAGGGACAGGGGTCGAACGAGCAGTACTTC
CASSSQGQGSNEQYF